This TCR beta chain was identified in a study of spatial heterogeneity in lung cancer. Across the whole study: The donors comprised 60 to 80 untreated early-stage non-small cell lung cancer patients. Follow-up PBMC samples were sequenced when available, at a median of around 23 months after resection.

Unique molecular identifiers tagged every individual TCR cDNA molecule. TCRdb analysed the 5' RACE reads with MiXCR anew, one entry per CDR3 protein. This table holds roughly 120,000 distinct CDR3 sequences, 9% to 15% found once. This clonotype was recorded at least ten times. Its specificity is not known. Study results and limitations: Follow-up blood showed ubiquitous expanded tumor TCRs less than blood at resection did.

Trimming took off 7 bases at V and 3 bases at J, with 12 bases between the two ends. Germline CDR1 reads MDHEN; CDR2 reads SYDVKM. This CDR3 has 13 amino acids. Time point noted: blood at routine non-recurrence follow-up after resection. Whole RNA from tumor, nontumor lung or frozen PBMC was sequenced unsorted. The TCR was taken from a male donor with early-stage non-small cell lung cancer. The chain uses TRBV28 and TRBJ1-2, with D hard to call. Sequenced material: PBMCs, taken at follow-up. CDR3 sequence reads: CASKQRADYGYTF. CDR3 DNA sequence: TGTGCCAGCAAGCAACGCGCGGACTATGGCTACACCTTC.